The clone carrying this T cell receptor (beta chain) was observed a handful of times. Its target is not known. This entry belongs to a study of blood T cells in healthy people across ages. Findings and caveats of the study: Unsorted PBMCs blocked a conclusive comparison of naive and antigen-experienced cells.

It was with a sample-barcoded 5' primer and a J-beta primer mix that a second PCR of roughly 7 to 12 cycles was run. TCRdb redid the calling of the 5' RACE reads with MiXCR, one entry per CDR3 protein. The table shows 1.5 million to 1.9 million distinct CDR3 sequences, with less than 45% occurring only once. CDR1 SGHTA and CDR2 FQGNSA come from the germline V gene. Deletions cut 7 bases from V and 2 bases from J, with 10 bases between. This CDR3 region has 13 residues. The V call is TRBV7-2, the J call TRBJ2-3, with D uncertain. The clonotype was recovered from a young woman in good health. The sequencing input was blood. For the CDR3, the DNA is TGTGCCAGCACCATCCGTCACACAGATACGCAGTATTTT. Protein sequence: CASTIRHTDTQYF.